The clone carrying this TCR beta chain was detected a few times. Its antigen is as yet unknown. Genes and germline are mouse. The missing CDR3 end, 1 residue past where the read stops, is filled in from the germline J gene. The sample comes from a study of tissue T cells after allogeneic stem cell transplantation. General observations from the study: Across patients, clones rarely overlapped, yet motif clusters were shared tissue-specifically. Tissue-detected TCR repertoire was only partly captured by blood and spleen T cells.

CDR1 is KGHPV, CDR2 FQNQEV, per germline (reference sequence). The CDR3 contains 15 residues. Trimming cost V 1 base and J 4 bases; bases outside gene matches: 1. Generated by immunoSEQ multiplex PCR, the TCRdb table keeps only in-frame clones and is missing some. Here the sample spans about 2,800 clones, around 40% being singletons. Regarding time point: mouse harvest day 14 after allogeneic transplant. The graft held 10^6 splenic CD5+ T cells and 10^7 T-cell-depleted bone marrow cells. B6 (H2b) cells into BALB/c (H2d) mice; tissues taken at day 7 or 14. Sequenced: gut tissue. The chain recombines TRBV26 with TRBJ2-1, with TRBD2 matching 10 bases. The sequence was obtained from a female BALB/c mouse given C57BL/6 T cells with graft-versus-host disease after an allogeneic hematopoietic cell transplant. CDR3 loop: CASSLLTGGYAEQFF. The sequenced CDR3 bases are TGTGCCAGCAGTCTGTTGACTGGGGGGTATGCTGAGCAGTTC.